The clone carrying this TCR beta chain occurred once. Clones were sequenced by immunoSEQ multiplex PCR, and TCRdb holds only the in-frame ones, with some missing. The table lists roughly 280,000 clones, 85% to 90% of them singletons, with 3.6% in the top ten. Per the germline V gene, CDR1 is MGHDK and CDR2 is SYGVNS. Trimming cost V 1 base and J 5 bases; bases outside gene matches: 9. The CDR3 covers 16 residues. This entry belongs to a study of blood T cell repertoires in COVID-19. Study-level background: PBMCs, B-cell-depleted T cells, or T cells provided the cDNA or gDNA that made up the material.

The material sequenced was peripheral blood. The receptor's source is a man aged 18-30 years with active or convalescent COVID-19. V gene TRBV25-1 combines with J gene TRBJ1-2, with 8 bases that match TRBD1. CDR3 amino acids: CASSESGTGSSYGYTF. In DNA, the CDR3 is TGTGCCAGCAGTGAATCCGGGACAGGCTCCTCTTATGGCTACACCTTC.